This entry lists 26 T cell receptor beta chains sequenced from one sample in a study of cytomegalovirus exposure and HLA in healthy donors. Amplification used 60 Vbeta primers and 13 Jbeta primers. Assay: immunoSEQ multiplex PCR; the TCRdb copy retains only in-frame clones and omits some. In the table there are 45,000 to 65,000 clones, approximately 81% of which are singletons. Sequencing was performed on PBMCs. The receptor source for this set is a woman younger than 35 in good health and CMV-seronegative.

The V and J genes are TRBV9 and TRBJ2-1; 10 bases agree with TRBD2. Germline values: CDR1 SGDLS, CDR2 YYNGEE. The CDR3 runs to 16 residues. V gave up 0 bases and J gave up 9 bases; unmatched junction bases: 9. The CDR3 DNA reads as TGTGCCAGCAGCGTAGCCCTAGCGGGAGTCCCAAGTGAGCAGTTCTTC. It yields the protein CASSVALAGVPSEQFF.

In its sample, this clone was seen a few times. The chain uses TRBV13 and TRBJ2-7; TRBD1 matches 10 bases. Germline CDR1 PRHDT, CDR2 FYEKMQ (reference sequence). Germline trimming cut 5 bases from V and 5 bases from J; bases unmatched to any gene: 9. The CDR3 runs to 15 residues. This CDR3 is CASSLLGQGRDEQYF. In nucleotides, the CDR3 is TGTGCCAGCAGCCTTTTGGGACAGGGGAGAGACGAGCAGTACTTC.

The V call is TRBV7-2, the J call TRBJ2-1; 8 bases fit TRBD2. V dropped 5 bases and J dropped 3; count of bases not matched to a gene: 12. This CDR3 comprises 17 residues. Germline assignment: CDR1 SGHTA and CDR2 FQGNSA. As DNA, the CDR3 is TGTGCCAGCAGCCTAGGGCGCAGCGGGAGTGGCTACAATGAGCAGTTCTTC. Its translation is CASSLGRSGSGYNEQFF. Supplemented by reference TRBV7-2 and TRBJ2-1, the full variable domain reads GAGVSQSPSNKVTEKGKDVELRCDPISGHTALYWYRQSLGQGLEFLIYFQGNSAPDKSGLPSDRFSAERTGGSVSTLTIQRTQQEDSAVYLCASSLGRSGSGYNEQFFGPGTRLTVL.

This rearrangement joins TRBV30 to TRBJ2-1; D might be TRBD1 (5 bases). This CDR3 is 13 amino acids long. The germline V and J ends were trimmed by 3 bases and 4 bases, with 10 bases remaining between them. Germline CDR1 reads GTSNPN; CDR2 reads SVGIG (reference sequence). This chain's CDR3 is CAWRGRPYNEQFF. In DNA, the CDR3 is TGTGCCTGGAGGGGGCGGCCATACAATGAGCAGTTCTTC.

The chain carries TRBV4-1 and TRBJ2-5; D possibly corresponds to TRBD2 (5 bases). The CDR3 consists of 17 residues. Trimming removed 5 bases from V and 1 base from J, with 20 bases in between. Germline CDR1 reads MGHRA; CDR2 reads YSYEKL. CDR3 coding DNA: TGCGCCAGCAGCTCGACCCCGGGGAGCGGTTCCCAAGAGACCCAGTACTTC. It encodes CASSSTPGSGSQETQYF.

The chain recombines TRBV4-1 with TRBJ2-1; 7 bases line up with TRBD1. Per the germline V gene, CDR1 is MGHRA and CDR2 is YSYEKL. The CDR3 is 18 amino acids. V gave up 4 bases and J gave up 7 bases; unmatched junction bases: 19. CDR3 residues: CASSPLLGGQKVMNEQFF. The DNA for the CDR3 is TGCGCCAGCAGCCCTCTGCTAGGGGGCCAGAAAGTGATGAATGAGCAGTTCTTC.

The chain carries TRBV7-3 and TRBJ2-2; TRBD1 matches 7 bases. The CDR3 contains 15 residues. Trimming took 2 bases from V and 2 from J; bases not matched to a gene: 2. Per the germline V gene, CDR1 is SGHTA and CDR2 is FQGTGA. CDR3 amino acids: CASSLGQANTGELFF. In DNA form, the CDR3 reads TGTGCCAGCAGCTTAGGACAGGCTAACACCGGGGAGCTGTTTTTT.

The CDR3 reads CASSLGQGVQWEQYF. CDR3 DNA sequence: TGTGCCAGCAGCTTGGGACAGGGAGTCCAGTGGGAGCAGTACTTC. The V call is TRBV7-9, the J call TRBJ2-7; 9 bases map to TRBD1. Trimming at V came to 3 bases and at J to 7 bases, leaving 10 bases not matched to a gene. Germline assignment: CDR1 SEHNR and CDR2 FQNEAQ (reference sequence). This CDR3 comprises 15 residues.

This clone was picked up a small number of times. The genes are TRBV4-2 and TRBJ2-1, with TRBD2 matching 8 bases. Germline loops: CDR1 LGHNA, CDR2 YNFKEQ. V lost 0 bases, J lost 9 bases, and 13 bases stayed unmatched. The CDR3 is 17 amino acids. Here the CDR3 DNA reads TGTGCCAGCAGCCAAGAGGGGGAAACTAGCGGTTCGTCTGAGCAGTTCTTC. Amino acids: CASSQEGETSGSSEQFF.

The V call is TRBV11-1, the J call TRBJ2-1, with 10 bases aligning to TRBD2. The V gene end was trimmed by 0 bases and the J gene end by 7 bases; junction bases not matched to a gene: 9. This CDR3 region has 17 residues. Germline V gene data show CDR1 as SGHAT and CDR2 as FQDESV (reference sequence). The CDR3 sequence: CASSLAGAGGPRNEQFF. DNA for the CDR3: TGTGCCAGCAGCTTAGCCGGAGCGGGAGGGCCGAGGAATGAGCAGTTCTTC.

The chain uses TRBV5-1 and TRBJ2-1; a possible D gene is TRBD2 (6 bases). This CDR3 is 17 amino acids long. V was cut by 4 bases and J by 0 bases, with 17 bases left in between. Germline V gives CDR1 SGHRS, CDR2 YFSETQ. The CDR3 DNA sequence: TGCGCCAGCAGCCCCCTTCTGATAGCGGCCTCCTACAATGAGCAGTTCTTC. The encoded protein is CASSPLLIAASYNEQFF.

This chain links TRBV30 with TRBJ1-1, with a tentative D call TRBD1 (5 bases). This CDR3 has 14 residues. Trimming shortened V by 4 bases and J by 7 bases, and 19 bases separated the two germline ends. Germline values: CDR1 GTSNPN, CDR2 SVGIG (reference sequence). CDR3 protein: CAWNRAGRTGEAFF. The DNA of the CDR3 is TGTGCCTGGAATAGGGCAGGGCGCACGGGTGAAGCTTTCTTT.

The chain combines TRBV15 with TRBJ2-2; TRBD2 agrees at 9 bases. CDR3 length: 17 residues. Looked up from germline, CDR1 is LNHNV and CDR2 is YYDKDF (reference sequence). J was trimmed by 5 bases and V by 0 bases; bases with no gene match: 7. The CDR3 spells CATSRDWELAGTGELFF. CDR3 sequence (DNA): TGTGCCACCAGCAGAGATTGGGAGCTAGCGGGAACCGGGGAGCTGTTTTTT.

Written as DNA, the CDR3 is TGTGCCAGCTGTGTCCGCTCCTATAATTCACCCCTCCACTTT. This gives the protein CASCVRSYNSPLHF. This chain connects TRBV6-6 to TRBJ1-6; unclear D gene. The CDR3 totals 14 residues. The germline gives CDR1 MNHNY, CDR2 SVGAGI (reference sequence). V was shortened by 8 bases and J by 0 bases, with 8 bases between the two germline ends.

The V call is TRBV7-8, the J call TRBJ2-7; 8 bases agree with TRBD1. Trimming took 0 bases from V and 6 from J; bases not matched to a gene: 4. The CDR3 length is 14 residues. Germline CDR1 reads SGHVS; CDR2 reads FQNEAQ. Here the CDR3 reads CASSLAGTGSEQYF. Written as DNA, the CDR3 is TGTGCCAGCAGCTTAGCTGGGACAGGTTCCGAGCAGTACTTC. Full variable domain (rest looked up from reference TRBV7-8 and TRBJ2-7): GAGVSQSPRYKVAKRGQDVALRCDPISGHVSLFWYQQALGQGPEFLTYFQNEAQLDKSGLPSDRFFAERPEGSVSTLKIQRTQQEDSAVYLCASSLAGTGSEQYFGPGTRLTVT.

V is TRBV7-9 and J is TRBJ2-1; 11 bases are shared with TRBD2. Germline-derived CDR1 and CDR2 are SEHNR and FQNEAQ (reference sequence). The CDR3 sequence is 17 residues long. With V trimmed by 2 bases and J by 3 bases, 6 bases remained unmatched. This chain's CDR3 is CASSLSGLAAYYNEQFF. As DNA, the CDR3 is TGTGCCAGCAGCTTATCGGGACTAGCGGCCTACTACAATGAGCAGTTCTTC.

The chain uses TRBV11-2 and TRBJ2-1, with 8 bases aligning to TRBD2. V gave up 3 bases and J gave up 5 bases; unmatched junction bases: 15. Germline assignment: CDR1 SGHAT and CDR2 FQNNGV. The CDR3 is made up of 18 amino acids. CDR3 coding DNA: TGTGCCAGCAGCTTTTCGAGCGGGAGCATTGGGATCCACAATGAGCAGTTCTTC. It yields the protein CASSFSSGSIGIHNEQFF.

The chain combines TRBV18 with TRBJ2-1; 8 nucleotides line up with TRBD2. This CDR3 has 15 residues. In germline, CDR1 is KGHSH, CDR2 LQKENI. Trimming at V came to 1 base and at J to 7 bases, leaving 6 bases not matched to a gene. CDR3 DNA: TGTGCCAGCTCACCACGGCTAGCGGGTCTTAATGAGCAGTTCTTC. Its translation: CASSPRLAGLNEQFF.

J is TRBJ2-5 and V is TRBV6-5; D call uncertain. The CDR3 loop spans 13 amino acids. The V end lost 4 bases, the J end lost 2 bases, and 8 bases lay between the germline ends. The germline gives CDR1 MNHEY, CDR2 SVGAGI. The CDR3 bases are TGTGCCAGCAGTTGGGCTTTGCAAGAGACCCAGTACTTC. Amino acid sequence: CASSWALQETQYF.

This chain uses TRBV15 with TRBJ2-1; D not certain. V shed 0 bases and J shed 1 base, with 10 bases lying between them. This CDR3 is built from 16 residues. Germline values: CDR1 LNHNV, CDR2 YYDKDF (reference sequence). The CDR3 region has the DNA TGTGCCACCAGCAGAGATGTGTTAGCATCCTACAATGAGCAGTTCTTC. Residues: CATSRDVLASYNEQFF.

The V gene is TRBV5-6, the J gene TRBJ1-1; D not certain. V was clipped by 5 bases and J by 5 bases, with 7 bases between them. The CDR3 spans 11 residues. Germline values: CDR1 SGHDT, CDR2 YYEEEE. Written as DNA, the CDR3 is TGTGCCAGCAGGGCGGGGACTGAAGCTTTCTTT. As protein: CASRAGTEAFF.

This chain joins TRBV4-2 and TRBJ2-7, with a possible D match to TRBD1 (6 bases). Trimming cost V 3 bases and J 2 bases, with 8 bases left between them. The CDR3 has 13 residues. Germline V gives CDR1 LGHNA, CDR2 YNFKEQ. The CDR3 DNA is TGTGCCAGCAGCCAGGACAGAACCTACGAGCAGTACTTC. Translating gives CASSQDRTYEQYF.

J is TRBJ2-7 and V is TRBV12-2; the table calls TRBD1, which could not be checked here. TRBV12-2 is annotated as a pseudogene. The CDR3 is 16 residues long. CDR3 bases: TGTGCAAGTCGCTTAGTTATCGGCAGGCACTCCTACGAGCAGTACTTC. Translated, it gives CASRLVIGRHSYEQYF.

The chain has TRBV11-3 and TRBJ2-2; D is ambiguous. Trimming pared 5 bases from V and 4 bases from J, leaving 11 bases between. The CDR3 covers 14 residues. The germline V gene encodes CDR1 SGHNT and CDR2 YENEEA. Written as DNA, the CDR3 is TGTGCCAGCAGCCGACTTATAGGCACCGGGGAGCTGTTTTTT. It specifies CASSRLIGTGELFF.

The V gene is TRBV9, the J gene TRBJ2-7; TRBD2 matches at 8 bases. The CDR3 has 15 amino acids. Germline-derived CDR1 and CDR2 are SGDLS and YYNGEE. V shed 3 bases and J 0 bases; nucleotides not matched to a gene: 5. The CDR3 here is CASSGGGRSSYEQYF. Here the CDR3 DNA reads TGTGCCAGCAGCGGCGGGGGGAGGAGCTCCTACGAGCAGTACTTC.

The chain links TRBV10-3 to TRBJ1-1; a weak D match, TRBD1 (6 bases). Germline V gives CDR1 ENHRY, CDR2 SYGVKD. With 4 bases removed from V and 6 bases from J, the gap between germline ends came to 12 bases. CDR3 length equals 13 residues. DNA for the CDR3: TGTGCCATCAGTGCGGGGGGCGGTGCTGAAGCTTTCTTT. This codes for CAISAGGGAEAFF.